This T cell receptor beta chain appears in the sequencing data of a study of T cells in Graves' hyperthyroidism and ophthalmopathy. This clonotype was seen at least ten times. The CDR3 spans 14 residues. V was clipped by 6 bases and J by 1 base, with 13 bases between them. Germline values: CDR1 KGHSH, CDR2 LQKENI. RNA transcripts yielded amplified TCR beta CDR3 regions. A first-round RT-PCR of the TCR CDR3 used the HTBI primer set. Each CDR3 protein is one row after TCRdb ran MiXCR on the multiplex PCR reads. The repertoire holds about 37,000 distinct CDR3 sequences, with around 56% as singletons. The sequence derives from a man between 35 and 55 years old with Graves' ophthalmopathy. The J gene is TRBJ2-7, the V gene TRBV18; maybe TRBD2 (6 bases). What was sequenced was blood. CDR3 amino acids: CASSSGTPSYEQYF. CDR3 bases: TGTGCCAGCTCTTCCGGGACTCCTTCCTACGAGCAGTACTTC. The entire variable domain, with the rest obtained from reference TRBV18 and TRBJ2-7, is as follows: NAGVMQNPRHLVRRRGQEARLRCSPMKGHSHVYWYRQLPEEGLKFMVYLQKENIIDESGMPKERFSAEFPKEGPSILRIQQVVRGDSAAYFCASSSGTPSYEQYFGPGTRLTVT.